These 26 T cell receptor beta chains originate from one sample sequenced in a study of T cell responses to AZD1222 COVID-19 vaccine. Sequencing used immunoSEQ multiplex PCR; TCRdb keeps in-frame clones, though not all of them. The sample contains under 120,000 clones, roughly 90% of which appear only once. The sample in question was peripheral blood, obtained on day 0 of AZD1222 vaccination. These receptors were obtained from an adult in good health.

The chain joins TRBV5-4 to TRBJ2-2, with D possibly being TRBD1 (5 bases). CDR3 length: 15 residues. Germline V gene data show CDR1 as SGHNT and CDR2 as YYREEE (reference sequence). V was trimmed by 3 bases and J by 6 bases, leaving 15 bases between them. The CDR3 DNA reads TGTGCCAGCAGCTCCGCCACTCAGGGTTCCGGGGAGCTGTTTTTT. Protein sequence: CASSSATQGSGELFF.

This clone was recorded a few times. The chain joins TRBV6-6 to TRBJ2-7; the match to TRBD1 covers 8 bases. Trimming cost V 4 bases and J 0 bases; bases outside gene matches: 5. CDR3 length: 15 amino acids. Germline V gene lookup returns CDR1 MNHNY and CDR2 SVGAGI (reference sequence). CDR3 loop: CASSSSGTGSYEQYF. The CDR3 DNA sequence: TGTGCCAGCAGTTCCTCCGGGACAGGCTCCTACGAGCAGTACTTC.

The rearrangement links TRBV7-2 to TRBJ1-1; D unclear. Deletions cut 3 bases from V and 7 bases from J, with 12 bases between. CDR3 size: 13 residues. Germline V lookup: CDR1 SGHTA, CDR2 FQGNSA. The chain's CDR3 is CASSFGQSGEAFF. CDR3 in DNA: TGTGCCAGCAGCTTCGGGCAGTCCGGTGAAGCTTTCTTT.

With respect to this clone: The sample contains more than one DNA sequence encoding this CDR3. The V gene is TRBV2, the J gene TRBJ2-7; weak D call: TRBD2 (6 bases). The CDR3 is 12 residues long. CDR1 SNHLY and CDR2 FYNNEI come from the germline V gene. V was shortened by 3 bases and J by 4 bases, with 7 bases between the two germline ends. This chain's CDR3 is CASSEAGYEQYF. CDR3 DNA sequence: TGTGCCAGCAGTGAGGCGGGGTACGAGCAGTACTTC.

The gene calls are TRBV27 and TRBJ1-1; D may be TRBD1 (6 bases). This CDR3 is 14 amino acids long. Germline V lookup: CDR1 MNHEY, CDR2 SMNVEV (reference sequence). V lost 5 bases and J lost 1, with 11 bases in between. The CDR3 spells CASSLSRGNTEAFF. The CDR3 DNA sequence: TGTGCCAGCAGTCTGTCCAGGGGGAACACTGAAGCTTTCTTT.

The chain recombines TRBV19 with TRBJ1-4, with 7 bases aligning to TRBD1. CDR1 and CDR2 (germline): LNHDA, SQIVND (reference sequence). The CDR3 is 13 amino acids. V lost 7 bases to trimming and J lost 8 bases; unmatched junction nucleotides: 7. The DNA for the CDR3 is TGTGCCAGTAAGGGACAGAGCGGGGAAAAACTGTTTTTT. This sequence encodes CASKGQSGEKLFF.

This clone came up once. Other DNA sequences in this specimen translate into the identical CDR3. This chain joins TRBV11-3 and TRBJ2-3; 14 bases are a match to TRBD2. V shed 5 bases, J shed 5 bases, and the junction held 3 bases outside the gene matches. The CDR3 length is 15 residues. CDR1 and CDR2 from the germline V gene are SGHNT and YENEEA. CDR3 nucleotide sequence: TGTGCCAGCAGCCCGGGACTAGCGGGAGTAGATACGCAGTATTTT. It is translated as CASSPGLAGVDTQYF.

The chain recombines TRBV7-2 with TRBJ2-5, with a weak D call TRBD1 (5 bases). The CDR3 contains 14 residues. The germline V and J ends were trimmed by 4 bases and 2 bases, with 11 bases remaining between them. The germline V gene has CDR1 SGHTA and CDR2 FQGNSA. Here the CDR3 reads CASSSDSFQETQYF. As DNA, the CDR3 is TGTGCCAGCAGCTCAGACAGTTTTCAAGAGACCCAGTACTTC.

V usage is TRBV3-1 (or the pseudogene TRBV3-2) and J usage is TRBJ2-7, with unresolved D. The V gene's germline CDR1 is LGHDT and CDR2 YNNKEL (reference sequence). Trimming left V 1 base short and J 0 bases short, with 7 bases between. The length of the CDR3 is 14 residues. CDR3 loop: CASSQAHPSYEQYF. For the CDR3, the DNA is TGTGCCAGCAGCCAAGCGCACCCCTCCTACGAGCAGTACTTC.

CDR3 protein: CASSYGDSSYNEQFF. In nucleotides, the CDR3 is TGTGCCAGCAGTTATGGGGACAGCTCCTACAATGAGCAGTTCTTC. This chain uses TRBV6-5 with TRBJ2-1; 7 nucleotides match TRBD1. Per germline, CDR1 MNHEY and CDR2 SVGAGI. This CDR3 spans 15 amino acids. Trimming removed 3 bases from V and 0 bases from J; junction bases left unmatched: 2.

The chain carries TRBV4-2 and TRBJ2-5; 7 bases are shared with TRBD1. The CDR3 length is 14 residues. The ends lost 2 bases at V and 2 bases at J; junction bases unmatched: 2. Per the germline V gene, CDR1 is LGHNA and CDR2 is YNFKEQ. The CDR3 region is CASSQSGQQETQYF. Written as DNA, the CDR3 is TGTGCCAGCAGCCAATCGGGACAGCAAGAGACCCAGTACTTC.

This clone came up a few times. The chain has TRBV30 and TRBJ2-2; D uncertain. The length of the CDR3 is 16 residues. Germline V lookup: CDR1 GTSNPN, CDR2 SVGIG (reference sequence). Deletions cut 2 bases from V and 3 bases from J, with 16 bases between. CDR3 region: CAWSSPSDGYTGELFF. CDR3 DNA: TGTGCCTGGAGTTCCCCGTCGGACGGATACACCGGGGAGCTGTTTTTT.

The chain is built from TRBV19 and TRBJ1-6; 7 bases agree with TRBD1. The V segment lost 3 bases and the J segment 12 bases; nucleotides outside the gene matches: 14. The germline V gene encodes CDR1 LNHDA and CDR2 SQIVND (reference sequence). The CDR3 loop spans 16 amino acids. CDR3 sequence: CASSIRGQRTAKPLHF. CDR3 in DNA: TGTGCCAGTAGTATTAGGGGGCAGCGAACAGCTAAACCCCTCCACTTT.

The gene calls are TRBV6-5 and TRBJ2-7; D perhaps matches TRBD2 (6 bases). Per the germline V gene, CDR1 is MNHEY and CDR2 is SVGAGI. This CDR3 has 16 amino acids. V was shortened by 2 bases and J by 4 bases, with 18 bases between the two germline ends. CDR3 sequence (DNA): TGTGCCAGCAGTTACGCATTCGGGAGTCGGGATTACGAGCAGTACTTC. It encodes CASSYAFGSRDYEQYF.

The rearrangement joins TRBV7-2 to TRBJ1-1, with 9 positions matching TRBD1. The V and J ends lost 5 bases and 5 bases, in that order; junction bases with no gene match: 9. CDR1 SGHTA and CDR2 FQGNSA come from the germline V gene. There are 15 residues in the CDR3. The CDR3 DNA sequence: TGTGCCAGCAGCGCCGCCGGGACAGGGAGGACTGAAGCTTTCTTT. Protein product: CASSAAGTGRTEAFF.

The chain uses TRBV27 and TRBJ1-6; tentatively, D is TRBD1 (6 bases). The V and J ends lost 2 bases and 11 bases respectively, with 19 bases between them. The length of the CDR3 is 16 residues. CDR1 is MNHEY, CDR2 SMNVEV, per germline (reference sequence). The CDR3 here is CASSLGGSWRMTPLHF. The CDR3 DNA reads TGTGCCAGCAGTTTAGGGGGCTCCTGGAGGATGACACCCCTCCACTTT.

V usage is TRBV11-2 and J usage is TRBJ2-1, with 9 bases matching TRBD2. The CDR3 contains 15 residues. With 5 bases clipped from V and 4 bases from J, the junction kept 6 bases outside the gene matches. Looked up from germline, CDR1 is SGHAT and CDR2 is FQNNGV. The CDR3 coding sequence is TGTGCCAGCAGCACCCTAGCGGGGTTGTACAATGAGCAGTTCTTC. This encodes CASSTLAGLYNEQFF.

Written as DNA, the CDR3 is TGTGCCAGCAGCTGGACAGGGGGTGGCTACACCTTC. Protein: CASSWTGGGYTF. The gene calls are TRBV7-9 and TRBJ1-2, with 10 bases identical to TRBD1. The CDR3 is 12 residues long. From germline, CDR1 is SEHNR and CDR2 FQNEAQ (reference sequence). V was pared by 4 bases and J by 7 bases, with 0 bases of the junction left unmatched.

The chain recombines TRBV10-1 with TRBJ2-7; TRBD2 agrees at 9 bases. The V segment lost 11 bases and the J segment 4 bases; nucleotides outside the gene matches: 15. Per the germline V gene, CDR1 is WNHNN and CDR2 is SYGVQD (reference sequence). The CDR3 extends over 15 amino acids. For the CDR3, the DNA is TGCGCCTTACTGTGCCCGATAGCGGGAGAATACGAGCAGTACTTC. Its protein product is CALLCPIAGEYEQYF.

The chain recombines TRBV5-8 with TRBJ2-1; D perhaps matches TRBD1 (6 bases). Deletions cut 1 base from V and 6 bases from J, with 20 bases between. The CDR3 consists of 17 residues. CDR1 and CDR2 (germline): SGHTS, YDEGEE. CDR3 sequence (DNA): TGTGCCAGCAGCTTGAATAGTGGGGGCGTCGGTACCAATGAGCAGTTCTTC. Translated: CASSLNSGGVGTNEQFF.

The V gene is TRBV7-9, the J gene TRBJ1-3; D remains ambiguous. V was pared by 1 base and J by 0 bases, with 10 bases between. The V gene's germline CDR1 is SEHNR and CDR2 FQNEAQ (reference sequence). The CDR3 loop spans 16 amino acids. The CDR3 spells CASSLVAPRSGNTIYF. The CDR3 DNA is TGTGCCAGCAGCTTAGTAGCTCCTCGCTCTGGAAACACCATATATTTT.

The chain uses TRBV4-3 and TRBJ1-5; 8 positions match TRBD1. The junction had 7 bases not matched to a gene; V was cut back by 1 base and J by 8 bases. In germline, CDR1 is LGHNA, CDR2 YSLEER. CDR3 length: 15 residues. This CDR3 reads CASSQAGTGGKPQHF. CDR3 coding DNA: TGCGCCAGCAGCCAAGCCGGGACAGGAGGGAAGCCCCAGCATTTT.

V and J are TRBV4-2 and TRBJ1-5; D unresolved. Trimming left V 1 base short and J 0 bases short, with 4 bases between. The CDR3 length is 14 residues. The germline gives CDR1 LGHNA, CDR2 YNFKEQ. The CDR3 bases are TGTGCCAGCAGCCAAGGGTTTAGCAATCAGCCCCAGCATTTT. Its protein is CASSQGFSNQPQHF.

The chain is built from TRBV19 and TRBJ1-5, with 8 nucleotides matching TRBD1. This CDR3 is 13 amino acids long. CDR1 is LNHDA and CDR2 is SQIVND in the germline V gene (reference sequence). The ends lost 7 bases at V and 7 bases at J; junction bases unmatched: 6. CDR3 nucleotide sequence: TGTGCCAGTAATGCAGGGGGCTGGCAGCCCCAGCATTTT. This sequence encodes CASNAGGWQPQHF.

The V and J genes are TRBV7-2 and TRBJ1-5; maybe TRBD1 (5 bases). This CDR3 has 15 amino acids. Trimming shortened V by 1 base and J by 7 bases, and 14 bases separated the two germline ends. The germline V gene has CDR1 SGHTA and CDR2 FQGNSA. The CDR3 region is CASSLEGLGGQPQHF. As DNA, the CDR3 is TGTGCCAGCAGCTTAGAGGGGCTGGGGGGGCAGCCCCAGCATTTT.

The V and J genes are TRBV19 and TRBJ1-1, with a possible D match to TRBD1 (5 bases). The length of the CDR3 is 14 residues. Trimming took 3 bases from V and 3 from J, leaving 11 bases between them. Per germline, CDR1 LNHDA and CDR2 SQIVND (reference sequence). DNA for the CDR3: TGTGCCAGTAGTATTCGGGGGAGGGACACTGAAGCTTTCTTT. It encodes CASSIRGRDTEAFF.